These T cell receptor beta chains were read from a single sample in a study of shared clonotypes between healthy human individuals. Assay used: immunoSEQ multiplex PCR; TCRdb lists only in-frame clones, some missing. The data show about 980,000 clones, with over 60% seen just once and approximately 1.5% held by the top ten. What was sequenced was memory CD4+ T cells sorted from blood. These receptors were obtained from a man between 18 and 29 years old in good health. Both conserved end residues are part of each CDR3. The D gene is left open where the match is weak. Size tells how often a clone was seen (once, few, many) or the class of an expanded clone, and some rows leave it out.

J: TRBJ2-2; D: .; size: few; V: TRBV6-6; CDR3: CANRLDPNTGELFF; DNA: TGTGCCAACCGACTGGACCCGAACACCGGGGAGCTGTTTTTT
J: TRBJ1-2; D: .; size: .; V: TRBV11-2; CDR3: CASSLTGRNYGYTF; DNA: TGTGCCAGCAGCTTAACAGGCCGGAACTATGGCTACACCTTC
J: TRBJ2-7; D: TRBD1; size: .; V: TRBV5-6; CDR3: CASSLRTGEFPGQYF; DNA: TGTGCCAGCAGCTTAAGAACAGGGGAATTTCCCGGGCAGTACTTC
J: TRBJ1-5; D: .; size: .; V: TRBV7-2; CDR3: CASSLAGPAPQHF; DNA: TGTGCCAGCAGCTTAGCCGGGCCAGCGCCCCAGCATTTT
J: TRBJ1-2; D: TRBD1; size: .; V: TRBV7-2; CDR3: CASSPGQGYGYTF; DNA: TGTGCCAGCAGCCCTGGACAGGGTTATGGCTACACCTTC
J: TRBJ2-5; D: TRBD2; size: .; V: TRBV5-1; CDR3: CASSLDGLAGVGFQETQYF; DNA: TGCGCCAGCAGCTTGGATGGACTAGCGGGAGTGGGGTTCCAAGAGACCCAGTACTTC
J: TRBJ1-1; D: .; size: .; V: TRBV10-3; CDR3: CAIRTQEAWEAFF; DNA: TGTGCCATCAGGACCCAGGAGGCTTGGGAAGCTTTCTTT
J: TRBJ2-3; D: .; size: .; V: TRBV4-3; CDR3: CASSQDMPDTQYF; DNA: TGCGCCAGCAGCCAAGATATGCCTGATACGCAGTATTTT
J: TRBJ2-2; D: .; size: few; V: TRBV19; CDR3: CASISGQNTGELFF; DNA: TGTGCCAGTATCTCGGGACAGAACACCGGGGAGCTGTTTTTT
J: TRBJ2-5; D: .; size: .; V: TRBV5-1; CDR3: CASQIGGQGVTETQYF; DNA: TGCGCCAGCCAGATAGGGGGGCAGGGTGTAACGGAGACCCAGTACTTC
J: TRBJ2-7; D: .; size: .; V: TRBV10-3; CDR3: CVIGSAYEQYF; DNA: TGTGTGATTGGGTCTGCCTACGAGCAGTACTTC
J: TRBJ2-1; D: TRBD1; size: .; V: TRBV7-6; CDR3: CASSFGTGGGNEQFF; DNA: TGTGCCAGCAGCTTTGGGACAGGGGGAGGGAATGAGCAGTTCTTC
J: TRBJ1-2; D: .; size: .; V: TRBV6-5; CDR3: CASSYSAIYGYTF; DNA: TGTGCCAGCAGTTACTCAGCTATCTATGGCTACACCTTC
J: TRBJ1-3; D: TRBD1; size: .; V: TRBV9; CDR3: CASSVSGTGSSGNTIYF; DNA: TGTGCCAGCAGCGTTTCCGGGACAGGGTCCTCTGGAAACACCATATATTTT
J: TRBJ1-2; D: .; size: .; V: TRBV2; CDR3: CASRGEGKGYTF; DNA: TGTGCCAGCCGGGGGGAGGGGAAAGGCTACACCTTC
J: TRBJ2-3; D: TRBD1; size: .; V: TRBV28; CDR3: CASSTEQGGTDTQYF; DNA: TGTGCCAGCAGCACCGAACAGGGGGGCACAGATACGCAGTATTTT
J: TRBJ2-7; D: TRBD2; size: .; V: TRBV10-3; CDR3: CAISDGAGAYEQYF; DNA: TGTGCCATCAGTGACGGAGCGGGAGCCTACGAGCAGTACTTC
J: TRBJ2-5; D: TRBD2; size: few; V: TRBV5-6; CDR3: CASSFSSGAGETQYF; DNA: TGTGCCAGCAGCTTCTCCAGCGGGGCGGGAGAGACCCAGTACTTC
J: TRBJ2-2; D: .; size: many; V: TRBV5-1; CDR3: CASSLANGRELFF; DNA: TGCGCCAGCAGCTTGGCCAACGGAAGGGAGCTGTTTTTT
J: TRBJ2-7; D: .; size: .; V: TRBV15; CDR3: CATSRDVVGMEHYEQYF; DNA: TGTGCCACCAGCAGAGATGTGGTGGGGATGGAACACTACGAGCAGTACTTC